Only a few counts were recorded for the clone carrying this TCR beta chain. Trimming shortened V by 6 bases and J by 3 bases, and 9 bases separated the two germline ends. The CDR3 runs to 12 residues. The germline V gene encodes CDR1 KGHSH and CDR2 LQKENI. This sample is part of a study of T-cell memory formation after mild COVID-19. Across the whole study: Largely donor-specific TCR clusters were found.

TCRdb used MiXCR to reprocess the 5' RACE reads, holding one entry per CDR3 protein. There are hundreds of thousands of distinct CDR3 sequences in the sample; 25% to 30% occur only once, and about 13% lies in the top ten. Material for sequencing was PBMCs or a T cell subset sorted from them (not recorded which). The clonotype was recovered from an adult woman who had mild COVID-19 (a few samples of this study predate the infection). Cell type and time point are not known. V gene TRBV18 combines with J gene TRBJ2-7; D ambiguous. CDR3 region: CASSFEDYEQYF. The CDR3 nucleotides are TGTGCCAGCTCTTTCGAGGACTACGAGCAGTACTTC. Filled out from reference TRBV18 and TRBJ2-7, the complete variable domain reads NAGVMQNPRHLVRRRGQEARLRCSPMKGHSHVYWYRQLPEEGLKFMVYLQKENIIDESGMPKERFSAEFPKEGPSILRIQQVVRGDSAAYFCASSFEDYEQYFGPGTRLTVT.